The 5 T cell receptor beta chains reported below all come from one sample, sequenced in a study of T cell changes during pregnancy in multiple sclerosis. The protocol was immunoSEQ multiplex PCR, while the TCRdb copy is restricted to in-frame clones and leaves out a portion. The sample has tens of thousands of clones, over 85% seen once. Specimen: peripheral blood, collected after pregnancy. These receptors were obtained from a female donor in good health, enrolled as a control in a pregnancy study.

The rearrangement links TRBV9 to TRBJ2-1; TRBD2 agrees at 11 bases. The germline gives CDR1 SGDLS, CDR2 YYNGEE. The junction had 6 bases not matched to a gene; V was cut back by 4 bases and J by 9 bases. The CDR3 sequence is 14 residues long. As DNA, the CDR3 is TGTGCCAGCAGCAATAGCGGGAGGGCCTTTGAGCAGTTCTTC. Amino acids: CASSNSGRAFEQFF.

About this clone itself: Other nucleotide sequences in the sample specify the same CDR3. V and J are TRBV28 and TRBJ1-4; 7 nucleotides agree with TRBD1. Germline assignment: CDR1 MDHEN and CDR2 SYDVKM. The trim removed 3 bases at V and 8 bases at J, leaving 9 bases unmatched. The CDR3 is made up of 15 amino acids. The CDR3 sequence is CASSFIGTDSEKLFF. The CDR3 bases are TGTGCCAGCAGTTTTATCGGGACAGATTCAGAAAAACTGTTTTTT.

The chain uses TRBV5-5 and TRBJ2-4, with TRBD1 matching over 9 bases. With 4 bases clipped from V and 0 bases from J, the junction kept 8 bases outside the gene matches. The CDR3 covers 17 residues. Looked up from germline, CDR1 is SGHKS and CDR2 is YYEKEE (reference sequence). The CDR3 region is CASSPDRGKEAKNIQYF. CDR3 nucleotide sequence: TGTGCCAGCAGCCCGGACAGGGGAAAAGAAGCCAAAAACATTCAGTACTTC.

This chain joins TRBV6-1 and TRBJ1-2; 10 nucleotides match TRBD1. Per germline, CDR1 MNHNS and CDR2 SASEGT. Germline trimming cut 3 bases from V and 3 bases from J; bases unmatched to any gene: 10. The CDR3 contains 17 residues. As DNA, the CDR3 is TGTGCCAGCAGTGAGTGGGACAGGGGACCTCTTTACTATGGCTACACCTTC. It codes for CASSEWDRGPLYYGYTF.

The chain recombines TRBV20-1 with TRBJ1-1; unclear D gene. The V end was cut by 6 bases, the J end by 1 base, with 6 bases between. The CDR3 extends over 11 amino acids. Germline CDR1 reads DFQATT; CDR2 reads SNEGSKA (reference sequence). In DNA form, the CDR3 reads TGCAGTGCGCGACAGAACACTGAAGCTTTCTTT. Amino acids: CSARQNTEAFF.